The T cell receptor beta chain described here comes from a study of cytomegalovirus exposure and HLA in healthy donors. The CDR3 runs to 12 residues. Trimming took off 5 bases at V and 2 bases at J, with 9 bases between the two ends. Germline CDR1 reads GTSNPN; CDR2 reads SVGIG (reference sequence). The PCR was carried out with 60 Vbeta primers and 13 Jbeta primers. Repertoires were generated with immunoSEQ multiplex PCR, while TCRdb's copy carries only in-frame clones and drops some. Seen here are over 110,000 clones, roughly four fifths observed once, and the top ten hold less than 3%. The gene calls are TRBV30 and TRBJ1-2, with a tentative D call TRBD1 (5 bases). The receptor comes from a male donor in good health and CMV-seronegative. The sample comprised PBMCs. CDR3 nucleotides: TGTGCCTGGGCGGACACCAACTATGGCTACACCTTC. Translating it yields CAWADTNYGYTF.